One sample yielded the 32 T cell receptor beta chains listed below, sequenced in a study of long-term antiretroviral therapy in people with HIV. Researchers ran immunoSEQ v3.0 at survey level. Assay used: immunoSEQ multiplex PCR; TCRdb lists only in-frame clones, some missing. This sample has 25,000 to 30,000 clones, with 82% found just once. The sample here was unsorted PBMCs, taken 0.8 years before starting antiretroviral therapy. These receptors were taken from a man aged 18 to 29 with HIV.

The chain links TRBV7-9 to TRBJ1-5, with TRBD1 as a possible D gene (6 bases). The CDR3 sequence is 14 residues long. Deletions cut 1 base from V and 3 bases from J, with 7 bases between. Looked up from germline, CDR1 is SEHNR and CDR2 is FQNEAQ (reference sequence). CDR3 protein: CASSLGGANQPQHF. CDR3 nucleotides: TGTGCCAGCAGCTTAGGGGGGGCCAATCAGCCCCAGCATTTT.

The chain joins TRBV5-1 to TRBJ2-1; D ambiguous. Trimming stripped 0 bases from V and 0 bases from J, with 13 bases between. This CDR3 comprises 17 residues. The V gene's germline CDR1 is SGHRS and CDR2 YFSETQ. CDR3 bases: TGCGCCAGCAGCTTGGCCCCCCGGCAGAGCTCCTACAATGAGCAGTTCTTC. Its protein product is CASSLAPRQSSYNEQFF.

The chain couples TRBV11-1 to TRBJ2-1; D may correspond to TRBD1 or TRBD2 (6 bases each). The CDR3 consists of 13 residues. Germline-derived CDR1 and CDR2 are SGHAT and FQDESV (reference sequence). V was clipped by 1 base and J by 7 bases, with 8 bases between them. Written as DNA, the CDR3 is TGTGCCAGCAGCTTAGGGGGGGCTAATGAGCAGTTCTTC. Residues: CASSLGGANEQFF.

The chain links TRBV6-5 to TRBJ1-1, with D perhaps TRBD1 (6 bases). Trimming removed 8 bases at V and 5 bases at J, with 21 bases between. CDR3 length equals 15 residues. Germline values: CDR1 MNHEY, CDR2 SVGAGI. Written as DNA, the CDR3 is TGTGCCAGCGGGCGGCCAAGGGGGGAAGGAACTGAAGCTTTCTTT. This sequence encodes CASGRPRGEGTEAFF.

The gene calls are TRBV19 and TRBJ2-3, with D unclear. Germline CDR1 is LNHDA and CDR2 is SQIVND (reference sequence). The V gene lost 5 bases and the J gene lost 5 bases, with 17 bases spanning the gap. This CDR3 contains 15 residues. In DNA form, the CDR3 reads TGTGCCAGTAGTTCCGGGCCCCAGGACGTAGATACGCAGTATTTT. Encoded protein: CASSSGPQDVDTQYF.

This chain connects TRBV6-1 to TRBJ2-2, with D possibly TRBD1 on 5 matching bases. CDR1 is MNHNS and CDR2 is SASEGT in the germline V gene. The CDR3 totals 13 residues. Trimming removed 4 bases at V and 3 bases at J, with 6 bases between. CDR3 sequence (DNA): TGTGCCAGCAGTGGACAGTACACCGGGGAGCTGTTTTTT. Translation gives CASSGQYTGELFF.

CDR3 in DNA: TGTGCCAGCAGTGGGGGGGGGTTAGGGGTATATGGCTACACCTTC. It yields the protein CASSGGGLGVYGYTF. This chain uses TRBV6-5 with TRBJ1-2, with D possibly being TRBD1 (5 bases). The V end lost 5 bases, the J end lost 5 bases, and 18 bases lay between the germline ends. Germline assignment: CDR1 MNHEY and CDR2 SVGAGI. The CDR3 consists of 15 residues.

This chain connects TRBV18 to TRBJ2-3, with D possibly being TRBD2 (7 bases). The CDR3 length is 15 residues. Germline values: CDR1 KGHSH, CDR2 LQKENI. With 5 bases removed from V and 6 bases from J, the gap between germline ends came to 18 bases. The CDR3 sequence is CASSAGADSGDTQYF. The CDR3 nucleotides are TGTGCCAGCTCAGCGGGGGCCGATTCCGGGGATACGCAGTATTTT.

V gene TRBV4-1 combines with J gene TRBJ2-3; 10 bases are a match to TRBD2. This CDR3 comprises 17 residues. Germline trimming cut 2 bases from V and 0 bases from J; bases unmatched to any gene: 5. Germline V CDR1 and CDR2: MGHRA, YSYEKL. The CDR3 reads CASSQLSGGDSTDTQYF. In nucleotides, the CDR3 is TGCGCCAGCAGCCAATTGAGCGGGGGGGATAGCACAGATACGCAGTATTTT.

V gene TRBV19 combines with J gene TRBJ1-5; D remains ambiguous. Trimming took 6 bases from V and 2 from J, leaving 20 bases between them. The CDR3 loop spans 17 amino acids. In germline, CDR1 is LNHDA, CDR2 SQIVND (reference sequence). The CDR3 DNA reads TGTGCCAGTAGGCAACCCCGGGCCCTCGGCGGCAATCAGCCCCAGCATTTT. The encoded protein is CASRQPRALGGNQPQHF.

This clone was detected only a few times. This chain connects TRBV4-3 to TRBJ2-7; maybe TRBD1 (5 bases). This CDR3 spans 13 amino acids. The V end lost 2 bases, the J end lost 6 bases, and 11 bases lay between the germline ends. CDR1 and CDR2 from the germline V gene are LGHNA and YSLEER. CDR3 DNA: TGCGCCAGCAGCCAATCCCAAGGGGTCGAGCAGTACTTC. Amino acids: CASSQSQGVEQYF.

The genes are TRBV11-1 and TRBJ2-5; 12 bases fit TRBD1. Germline V CDR1 and CDR2: SGHAT, FQDESV (reference sequence). The ends lost 5 bases at V and 10 bases at J; junction bases unmatched: 11. CDR3 size: 15 residues. This chain's CDR3 is CASSHSGTGGGNQYF. DNA of the CDR3: TGTGCCAGCAGCCACTCCGGGACAGGGGGCGGGAACCAGTACTTC. The variable domain in full, completed from reference TRBV11-1 and TRBJ2-5, reads EAEVAQSPRYKITEKSQAVAFWCDPISGHATLYWYRQILGQGPELLVQFQDESVVDDSQLPKDRFSAERLKGVDSTLKIQPAELGDSAMYLCASSHSGTGGGNQYFGPGTRLLVL.

This clone was picked up a small number of times. This chain links TRBV6-1 with TRBJ2-7, with a weak D call TRBD2 (6 bases). V shed 0 bases and J shed 3 bases, with 12 bases lying between them. This CDR3 has 15 amino acids. CDR1 and CDR2 from the germline V gene are MNHNS and SASEGT. The CDR3 DNA is TGTGCCAGCAGTGAAGCCCCGGGAGAGGGCTACGAGCAGTACTTC. Amino acids: CASSEAPGEGYEQYF.

The chain uses TRBV7-2 and TRBJ2-3; D unclear. V lost 3 bases and J lost 2, with 9 bases in between. CDR1 is SGHTA and CDR2 is FQGNSA in the germline V gene. The CDR3 has 14 residues. The CDR3 DNA is TGTGCCAGCAGCTTCTTAGGGCTCACAGATACGCAGTATTTT. Protein sequence: CASSFLGLTDTQYF.

This clone came up once. The rearrangement links TRBV10-3 to TRBJ2-6, with D possibly matching TRBD1 (6 bases). CDR3 length: 18 residues. Germline V gives CDR1 ENHRY, CDR2 SYGVKD. V shed 0 bases and J shed 0 bases, with 12 bases lying between them. CDR3 nucleotides: TGTGCCATCAGTGAGTCCAGGGGCCGTACCTCTGGGGCCAACGTCCTGACTTTC. Amino acid sequence: CAISESRGRTSGANVLTF.

V gene TRBV6-5 combines with J gene TRBJ2-7, with TRBD2 matching 8 bases. The CDR3 sequence is 15 residues long. Trimming took 8 bases from V and 4 from J; bases not matched to a gene: 13. Germline CDR1 reads MNHEY; CDR2 reads SVGAGI. The CDR3 nucleotides are TGTGCCAGCTCTGAGGCGGTAGCGGGATCTTACGAGCAGTACTTC. This encodes CASSEAVAGSYEQYF.

This clone has only one observation. This chain links TRBV4-1 with TRBJ2-6; D gene ambiguous. The CDR3 runs to 15 residues. Between the trimmed V and J ends, which lost 5 bases and 2 bases, there was a span of 10 bases. Germline V CDR1 and CDR2: MGHRA, YSYEKL. The DNA of the CDR3 is TGCGCCAGCAGCATCCAGGCTGCTGGGGCCAACGTCCTGACTTTC. It translates to CASSIQAAGANVLTF.

The V and J genes are TRBV27 and TRBJ1-1; no reliable D call. Looked up from germline, CDR1 is MNHEY and CDR2 is SMNVEV (reference sequence). V shed 0 bases and J shed 14 bases, with 13 bases lying between them. The CDR3 is made up of 12 amino acids. The CDR3 DNA reads TGTGCCAGCAGTTTATCGGGGTCTTTTAAATTCTTT. This encodes CASSLSGSFKFF.

The chain carries TRBV7-8 and TRBJ1-1, with TRBD1 matching 8 bases. This CDR3 spans 15 amino acids. Germline CDR1 SGHVS, CDR2 FQNEAQ. With V trimmed by 6 bases and J by 6 bases, 12 bases remained unmatched. This CDR3 reads CASRSRAGTGAEAFF. CDR3 nucleotide sequence: TGTGCCAGCAGGAGCAGAGCCGGGACAGGCGCTGAAGCTTTCTTT.

V gene TRBV4-1 combines with J gene TRBJ1-5; 7 bases map to TRBD1. The ends lost 5 bases at V and 6 bases at J; junction bases unmatched: 19. In germline, CDR1 is MGHRA, CDR2 YSYEKL. CDR3 length: 18 residues. The CDR3 DNA follows: TGCGCCAGCAGCGTTATAGCCGACAGGGCTCGGGAGATTCAGCCCCAGCATTTT. This gives the protein CASSVIADRAREIQPQHF.

This clone was recorded once. The V gene is TRBV5-5, the J gene TRBJ1-2; a weak D match, TRBD1 (5 bases). CDR1 SGHKS and CDR2 YYEKEE come from the germline V gene (reference sequence). This CDR3 is 14 amino acids long. The V gene lost 0 bases and the J gene lost 5 bases, with 11 bases spanning the gap. CDR3 sequence (DNA): TGTGCCAGCAGCTTGGGAGTCGGGGGTTATGGCTACACCTTC. Translating it yields CASSLGVGGYGYTF. The whole variable domain, filled in from reference TRBV5-5 and TRBJ1-2, reads DAGVTQSPTHLIKTRGQQVTLRCSPISGHKSVSWYQQVLGQGPQFIFQYYEKEERGRGNFPDRFSARQFPNYSSELNVNALLLGDSALYLCASSLGVGGYGYTFGSGTRLTVV.

The chain is built from TRBV15 and TRBJ2-1; a weak D match, TRBD1 (5 bases). The CDR3 totals 16 residues. V was cut by 2 bases and J by 4 bases, with 15 bases left in between. Germline values: CDR1 LNHNV, CDR2 YYDKDF (reference sequence). The CDR3 nucleotides are TGTGCCACCAGCAGAAATTTAGGGGTGCGGTACAATGAGCAGTTCTTC. Protein: CATSRNLGVRYNEQFF.

This rearrangement joins TRBV7-2 to TRBJ2-1, with TRBD2 matching over 11 bases. From germline, CDR1 is SGHTA and CDR2 FQGNSA. This CDR3 is built from 17 residues. V lost 1 base to trimming and J lost 4 bases; unmatched junction nucleotides: 6. In nucleotides, the CDR3 is TGTGCCAGCAGCTTAGAAGGGACTAGCGGCAGTTACAATGAGCAGTTCTTC. Protein sequence: CASSLEGTSGSYNEQFF.

The V gene is TRBV27, the J gene TRBJ1-5; D perhaps matches TRBD1 (6 bases). CDR1 is MNHEY, CDR2 SMNVEV, per germline (reference sequence). Trimming shortened V by 5 bases and J by 5 bases, and 16 bases separated the two germline ends. The CDR3 consists of 15 residues. The CDR3 loop reads CASSRTGASYQPQHF. CDR3 DNA sequence: TGTGCCAGCAGTCGGACGGGGGCTTCTTATCAGCCCCAGCATTTT.

CDR3 nucleotides: TGTGCCAGCAGCCAGGGTCTAGGAAAGGCCTACAATGAGCAGTTCTTC. Translation: CASSQGLGKAYNEQFF. V usage is TRBV14 and J usage is TRBJ2-1; no clear D gene. Trimming pared 3 bases from V and 2 bases from J, leaving 14 bases between. CDR1 and CDR2 (germline): SGHDN, FVKESK. This CDR3 has 16 residues.

The chain has TRBV7-2 and TRBJ2-7, with D hard to call. Germline loops: CDR1 SGHTA, CDR2 FQGNSA. Deletions cut 5 bases from V and 7 bases from J, with 9 bases between. CDR3 length: 11 residues. The CDR3 is CASSMGWEQYF. CDR3 in DNA: TGTGCCAGCAGCATGGGATGGGAGCAGTACTTC. Variable domain in full (rest from reference TRBV7-2 and TRBJ2-7): GAGVSQSPSNKVTEKGKDVELRCDPISGHTALYWYRQSLGQGLEFLIYFQGNSAPDKSGLPSDRFSAERTGGSVSTLTIQRTQQEDSAVYLCASSMGWEQYFGPGTRLTVT.

This clone was counted once. This chain connects TRBV29-1 to TRBJ2-2; D is undetermined. The length of the CDR3 is 12 residues. V shed 4 bases and J shed 6 bases, with 9 bases lying between them. CDR1 SQVTM and CDR2 ANQGSEA come from the germline V gene. CDR3 residues: CSVVGRPGELFF. The DNA of the CDR3 is TGCAGCGTTGTTGGTCGTCCCGGGGAGCTGTTTTTT.

The chain couples TRBV7-6 to TRBJ2-3; D uncertain. CDR3 length: 16 residues. Trimming pared 0 bases from V and 0 bases from J, leaving 10 bases between. Germline V lookup: CDR1 SGHVS, CDR2 FNYEAQ. CDR3 nucleotide sequence: TGTGCCAGCAGCTTAGCGGGCAGTTTTAGCACAGATACGCAGTATTTT. This sequence encodes CASSLAGSFSTDTQYF.

This clone appeared a single time. The V and J genes are TRBV9 and TRBJ1-3, with a weak D call TRBD1 (6 bases). The V end was cut by 3 bases, the J end by 0 bases, with 13 bases between. The germline gives CDR1 SGDLS, CDR2 YYNGEE. The CDR3 is made up of 16 amino acids. The CDR3 region has the DNA TGTGCCAGCAGCGACCCGACAGGCATCTCTGGAAACACCATATATTTT. Translation gives CASSDPTGISGNTIYF.

The V and J genes are TRBV10-2 and TRBJ2-3; D gene unclear. V was cut by 8 bases and J by 0 bases, with 6 bases left in between. This CDR3 has 12 amino acids. CDR1 and CDR2 from the germline V gene are WSHSY and SAAADI. The DNA for the CDR3 is TGCGCCAGCGGGCCGAGCACAGATACGCAGTATTTT. This codes for CASGPSTDTQYF.

This chain links TRBV18 with TRBJ1-6, with a weak D call TRBD1 (5 bases). This CDR3 is built from 15 residues. Germline V lookup: CDR1 KGHSH, CDR2 LQKENI. V lost 2 bases and J 5 bases, leaving 10 bases between the germline ends. The CDR3 region has the DNA TGTGCCAGCTCACCATATCAGGGCGATAATTCACCCCTCCACTTT. This translates into CASSPYQGDNSPLHF.

The chain combines TRBV5-1 with TRBJ1-5, with D unclear. CDR1 is SGHRS and CDR2 is YFSETQ in the germline V gene. Trimming took 6 bases from V and 3 from J, leaving 10 bases between them. CDR3 length equals 13 residues. The CDR3 DNA follows: TGCGCCAGCATATCGGACCTCAATCAGCCCCAGCATTTT. It specifies CASISDLNQPQHF.